These T cell receptor beta chains were read from a single sample in a study of T cell changes during pregnancy in multiple sclerosis. Clones were sequenced by immunoSEQ multiplex PCR, and TCRdb holds only the in-frame ones, with some missing. The table records about 60,000 clones, 90% of them present only once. The source material was peripheral blood, sampled in the third trimester of pregnancy. Every receptor here comes from a female donor in good health, enrolled as a control in a pregnancy study. The CDR3 runs from the conserved cysteine through the conserved F or W. The D gene is left open where the match is weak. The size of a clone is reported for some rows only, either as once, few or many, or as a class for expanded clones.

j_gene: TRBJ2-7; d_gene: TRBD2; abundance: .; v_gene: TRBV30; CDR3nt: TGTGCCTGGAGGTATAGCGGGATTTCCCACGAGCAGTACTTC; CDR3aa: CAWRYSGISHEQYF
j_gene: TRBJ2-4; d_gene: .; abundance: .; v_gene: TRBV19; CDR3nt: TGTGCCAGTAGTATAGGCGCCAGACTAGCCAAAAACATTCAGTACTTC; CDR3aa: CASSIGARLAKNIQYF
j_gene: TRBJ2-7; d_gene: .; abundance: .; v_gene: TRBV11-2; CDR3nt: TGTGCCAGCAGCCACTCTAGCGTCGAGCAGTACTTC; CDR3aa: CASSHSSVEQYF
j_gene: TRBJ2-3; d_gene: TRBD2; abundance: .; v_gene: TRBV5-6; CDR3nt: TGTGCCAGCAGCTCACCAGGGAGGGCGCAGTATTTT; CDR3aa: CASSSPGRAQYF
j_gene: TRBJ1-1; d_gene: .; abundance: .; v_gene: TRBV6-5; CDR3nt: TGTGCCAGCAGTCCTAACACTCTACAGAATGAAGCTTTCTTT; CDR3aa: CASSPNTLQNEAFF
j_gene: TRBJ1-6; d_gene: .; abundance: .; v_gene: TRBV30; CDR3nt: TGTGCCTGGATCCCTGTGGGGGCAGAGGGTTCACCCCTCCACTTT; CDR3aa: CAWIPVGAEGSPLHF
j_gene: TRBJ2-7; d_gene: TRBD1; abundance: .; v_gene: TRBV19; CDR3nt: TGTGCCAGTAGTGGGGAGGACAGGGGGCGGCGCGAGCAGTACTTC; CDR3aa: CASSGEDRGRREQYF
j_gene: TRBJ1-5; d_gene: .; abundance: .; v_gene: TRBV9; CDR3nt: TGTGCCAGCAGCGGAGCGGGGACGCCTCAGCCCCAGCATTTT; CDR3aa: CASSGAGTPQPQHF
j_gene: TRBJ2-7; d_gene: TRBD2; abundance: .; v_gene: TRBV11-3; CDR3nt: TGTGCCAGCAGCTCGGGACTAGCAACCTACGAGCAGTACTTC; CDR3aa: CASSSGLATYEQYF
j_gene: TRBJ1-4; d_gene: .; abundance: .; v_gene: TRBV5-1; CDR3nt: TGCGCCAGCAGCTTGGACGGGTTAGGTTCCCTGAATGAAAAACTGTTTTTT; CDR3aa: CASSLDGLGSLNEKLFF
j_gene: TRBJ1-5; d_gene: .; abundance: .; v_gene: TRBV27; CDR3nt: TGTGCCAGCAGTTTATGGGGGGATGGGAGCAATCAGCCCCAGCATTTT; CDR3aa: CASSLWGDGSNQPQHF
j_gene: TRBJ1-2; d_gene: .; abundance: .; v_gene: TRBV4-1; CDR3nt: TGCGCCAGCAGCCAAGGTCGCTATGGCTACACCTTC; CDR3aa: CASSQGRYGYTF
j_gene: TRBJ1-2; d_gene: TRBD1; abundance: .; v_gene: TRBV14; CDR3nt: TGTGCCAGCAGCCAAGGGACAGGCCTCTATGGCTACACCTTC; CDR3aa: CASSQGTGLYGYTF
j_gene: TRBJ2-7; d_gene: TRBD1; abundance: .; v_gene: TRBV7-8; CDR3nt: TGTGCCAGCAGCACCGGGACAGCCTACGAGCAGTACTTC; CDR3aa: CASSTGTAYEQYF
j_gene: TRBJ1-6; d_gene: TRBD1; abundance: .; v_gene: TRBV23-1; CDR3nt: TGCGCCAGACTTCGACAGGGCGATTATAATTCACCCCTCCACTTT; CDR3aa: CARLRQGDYNSPLHF
j_gene: TRBJ1-1; d_gene: .; abundance: .; v_gene: TRBV9; CDR3nt: TGTGCCAGCAGCGGGGGGGGGAAGAACACTGAAGCTTTCTTT; CDR3aa: CASSGGGKNTEAFF
j_gene: TRBJ2-7; d_gene: TRBD1; abundance: .; v_gene: TRBV10-3; CDR3nt: TGTGCCATCAGTGGGGGACAGGGGTCCTACGAGCAGTACTTC; CDR3aa: CAISGGQGSYEQYF
j_gene: TRBJ1-6; d_gene: TRBD1; abundance: few; v_gene: TRBV27; CDR3nt: TGTGCCAGCAGTTACTCGGGACAGATTAATTCACCCCTCCACTTT; CDR3aa: CASSYSGQINSPLHF
j_gene: TRBJ1-2; d_gene: .; abundance: .; v_gene: TRBV28; CDR3nt: TGTGCCAGCAGTTCGGTGGATTCGAGGAGGTTGAACGGCTACACCTTC; CDR3aa: CASSSVDSRRLNGYTF
j_gene: TRBJ1-1; d_gene: .; abundance: .; v_gene: TRBV19; CDR3nt: TGTGCCAGTAGTATGAGGGAGTGGGGCACTGAAGCTTTCTTT; CDR3aa: CASSMREWGTEAFF
j_gene: TRBJ2-7; d_gene: TRBD1; abundance: .; v_gene: TRBV6-5; CDR3nt: TGTGCCAGCAGCTTCACCCGGGACAGCTCCTACGAGCAGTACTTC; CDR3aa: CASSFTRDSSYEQYF
j_gene: TRBJ1-3; d_gene: TRBD1; abundance: .; v_gene: TRBV6-5; CDR3nt: TGTGCCAGCAGTCTCGCGGGACAGGGGAAAGACACCATATATTTT; CDR3aa: CASSLAGQGKDTIYF
j_gene: TRBJ2-1; d_gene: .; abundance: .; v_gene: TRBV5-1; CDR3nt: TGCGCCAGCAGCTTGTCCACAGGGTCTAATGAGCAGTTCTTC; CDR3aa: CASSLSTGSNEQFF
j_gene: TRBJ1-4; d_gene: .; abundance: .; v_gene: TRBV30; CDR3nt: TGTGCCTGGACTCCCCCGGGATCAACTAATGAAAAACTGTTTTTT; CDR3aa: CAWTPPGSTNEKLFF
j_gene: TRBJ1-5; d_gene: .; abundance: .; v_gene: TRBV27; CDR3nt: TGTGCCAGCAGTCCTACAGGGATTCGTCAGCCCCAGCATTTT; CDR3aa: CASSPTGIRQPQHF
j_gene: TRBJ1-1; d_gene: .; abundance: .; v_gene: TRBV5-6; CDR3nt: TGTGCCAGCAGCTTGACTCATGATACTGAAGCTTTCTTT; CDR3aa: CASSLTHDTEAFF
j_gene: TRBJ2-7; d_gene: TRBD2; abundance: .; v_gene: TRBV2; CDR3nt: TGTGCCAGCAGTACTCAGAGCGGGAAGGGTTACGAGCAGTACTTC; CDR3aa: CASSTQSGKGYEQYF
j_gene: TRBJ2-1; d_gene: TRBD2; abundance: .; v_gene: TRBV5-1; CDR3nt: TGCGCCAGCAGCGGACTGGGACTAGCGGGAGTCGATGAGCAGTTCTTC; CDR3aa: CASSGLGLAGVDEQFF
j_gene: TRBJ1-2; d_gene: TRBD1; abundance: .; v_gene: TRBV20-1; CDR3nt: TGCAGTGGGACAGGCGCTTATGGCTACACCTTC; CDR3aa: CSGTGAYGYTF
j_gene: TRBJ1-4; d_gene: .; abundance: .; v_gene: TRBV30; CDR3nt: TGTGCCTGGACCCGACTGGGTGAAAAACTGTTTTTT; CDR3aa: CAWTRLGEKLFF
j_gene: TRBJ1-2; d_gene: TRBD1; abundance: few; v_gene: TRBV30; CDR3nt: TGTGCCTGGAGTTTCGTCAGGGGGACCTATGGCTACACCTTC; CDR3aa: CAWSFVRGTYGYTF
j_gene: TRBJ2-2; d_gene: TRBD2; abundance: .; v_gene: TRBV7-9; CDR3nt: TGTGCCAGCAGCGGAGCAAGCGGGAGTCTAACCGGGGAGCTGTTTTTT; CDR3aa: CASSGASGSLTGELFF
j_gene: TRBJ1-3; d_gene: .; abundance: .; v_gene: TRBV29-1; CDR3nt: TGCAGCGTTGAAACCCGACAGGGAAACACCATATATTTT; CDR3aa: CSVETRQGNTIYF
j_gene: TRBJ1-1; d_gene: .; abundance: .; v_gene: TRBV6-5; CDR3nt: TGTGCCAGCAGTTACCTGACCAGCCCGGGGGGAGCTTTCTTT; CDR3aa: CASSYLTSPGGAFF
j_gene: TRBJ2-3; d_gene: .; abundance: .; v_gene: TRBV27; CDR3nt: TGTGCCAGCACCCCTGGGGGCCGAAGCACAGATACGCAGTATTTT; CDR3aa: CASTPGGRSTDTQYF
j_gene: TRBJ2-2; d_gene: .; abundance: .; v_gene: TRBV30; CDR3nt: TGTGCCTTAAACAGGAGGGCAGGGAACACCGGGGAGCTGTTTTTT; CDR3aa: CALNRRAGNTGELFF
j_gene: TRBJ2-7; d_gene: .; abundance: .; v_gene: TRBV6-5; CDR3nt: TGTGCCAGCAGTTACGGAGGCCCCGGGGAGTGGCAGTACTTC; CDR3aa: CASSYGGPGEWQYF
j_gene: TRBJ2-2; d_gene: .; abundance: .; v_gene: TRBV5-1; CDR3nt: TGCGCCAGCAGCCCTGGCGGAGGGCCCGGGGAGCTGTTTTTT; CDR3aa: CASSPGGGPGELFF
j_gene: TRBJ2-2; d_gene: TRBD1; abundance: .; v_gene: TRBV5-3; CDR3nt: TGTGCCAGTTCCGGGACAGATAACACCGGGGAGCTGTTTTTT; CDR3aa: CASSGTDNTGELFF
j_gene: TRBJ1-2; d_gene: .; abundance: .; v_gene: TRBV14; CDR3nt: TGTGCCAGCAGCCCCTCAGGACTCTATGGCTACACCTTC; CDR3aa: CASSPSGLYGYTF
j_gene: TRBJ2-7; d_gene: TRBD1; abundance: .; v_gene: TRBV29-1; CDR3nt: TGCAGCGTTCAGGACAGGTCCCGCTACGAGCAGTACTTC; CDR3aa: CSVQDRSRYEQYF
j_gene: TRBJ2-7; d_gene: .; abundance: .; v_gene: TRBV7-6; CDR3nt: TGTGCCAGCAGCATGGACAACTACGAGCAGTACTTC; CDR3aa: CASSMDNYEQYF
j_gene: TRBJ1-1; d_gene: .; abundance: few; v_gene: TRBV20-1; CDR3nt: TGCAGTGCCAATAGGGGCACTGAAGCTTTCTTT; CDR3aa: CSANRGTEAFF
j_gene: TRBJ1-6; d_gene: .; abundance: few; v_gene: TRBV4-1; CDR3nt: TGCGCCAGCAGCCAAGAGGCCCAGGCAGGGAAATCACCCCTCCACTTT; CDR3aa: CASSQEAQAGKSPLHF
j_gene: TRBJ1-1; d_gene: .; abundance: .; v_gene: TRBV18; CDR3nt: TGTGCCAGCTCACCACGAGGACAGGAAGCTTTCTTT; CDR3aa: CASSPRGQEAFF
j_gene: TRBJ1-2; d_gene: TRBD1; abundance: .; v_gene: TRBV27; CDR3nt: TGTGCCAGCAGTATCAAACAGGGGTCCTATGGCTACACCTTC; CDR3aa: CASSIKQGSYGYTF
j_gene: TRBJ2-2; d_gene: .; abundance: .; v_gene: TRBV6-4; CDR3nt: TGTGCCAGCAGATGGGACTCAAAACCCAACAGGTTTTTT; CDR3aa: CASRWDSKPNRFF
j_gene: TRBJ2-3; d_gene: TRBD2; abundance: .; v_gene: TRBV4-3; CDR3nt: TGCGCCAGCAGCCAACAAAGCGGGGGGGCCTCGGATACGCAGTATTTT; CDR3aa: CASSQQSGGASDTQYF
j_gene: TRBJ2-7; d_gene: TRBD2; abundance: .; v_gene: TRBV28; CDR3nt: TGTGCCAGCAGTTTGGGGACTAGCGGGATGGACGAGCAGTACTTC; CDR3aa: CASSLGTSGMDEQYF
j_gene: TRBJ2-1; d_gene: .; abundance: .; v_gene: TRBV5-6; CDR3nt: TGTGCCAGCAGCTGGAGGGAGAATGAGCAGTTCTTC; CDR3aa: CASSWRENEQFF
j_gene: TRBJ2-5; d_gene: .; abundance: .; v_gene: TRBV18; CDR3nt: TGTGCCAGCTCAGACCAGGGGTGGCAGACCCAGTACTTC; CDR3aa: CASSDQGWQTQYF
j_gene: TRBJ1-2; d_gene: .; abundance: .; v_gene: TRBV30; CDR3nt: TGTGCCTGGAGTGCCCAGGGGAGCTATGGCTACACCTTC; CDR3aa: CAWSAQGSYGYTF
j_gene: TRBJ2-3; d_gene: TRBD2; abundance: .; v_gene: TRBV27; CDR3nt: TGTGCCAGCAGTTTCTTCGGGACTAGCGGGAGGGCCGGGGGACCAGATACGCAGTATTTT; CDR3aa: CASSFFGTSGRAGGPDTQYF
j_gene: TRBJ1-2; d_gene: TRBD1; abundance: .; v_gene: TRBV11-3; CDR3nt: TGTGCCAGCAGCTCACACCCGGGACAGGGGTTAAACTATGGCTACACCTTC; CDR3aa: CASSSHPGQGLNYGYTF
j_gene: TRBJ2-1; d_gene: TRBD2; abundance: .; v_gene: TRBV9; CDR3nt: TGTGCCAGCAGCGTATACGGGACTAGCGCGTCTGAGCAGTTCTTC; CDR3aa: CASSVYGTSASEQFF
j_gene: TRBJ2-3; d_gene: TRBD1; abundance: .; v_gene: TRBV18; CDR3nt: TGTGCCAGCTCACTCAGACAGGGTCGGACAGATACGCAGTATTTT; CDR3aa: CASSLRQGRTDTQYF
j_gene: TRBJ2-3; d_gene: TRBD1; abundance: .; v_gene: TRBV6-5; CDR3nt: TGTGCCAGCAGTTCAGGGGGAATTCTCACAGATACGCAGTATTTT; CDR3aa: CASSSGGILTDTQYF
j_gene: TRBJ2-1; d_gene: TRBD2; abundance: .; v_gene: TRBV9; CDR3nt: TGTGCCAGCAGCGTAGCGCTTTTTGGACTAGCGGGAAACAATGAGCAGTTCTTC; CDR3aa: CASSVALFGLAGNNEQFF
j_gene: TRBJ1-5; d_gene: .; abundance: .; v_gene: TRBV2; CDR3nt: TGTGCCAGCAGCTCCCAGACTTATCAGCCCCAGCATTTT; CDR3aa: CASSSQTYQPQHF